This T cell receptor (beta chain) was observed in a study of cytomegalovirus exposure and HLA in healthy donors. The PCR contained 60 Vbeta and 13 Jbeta primers. The assay was immunoSEQ multiplex PCR, and TCRdb's table has in-frame clones only and misses some. This table has about 130,000 clones, around 9% appearing once. Germline V gene lookup returns CDR1 MNHNS and CDR2 SASEGT. Trimming cost V 2 bases and J 4 bases, with 17 bases left between them. The CDR3 covers 16 residues. The clonotype originates from a man aged 35-49 years in good health and CMV-seronegative. The sequenced sample was PBMCs. The chain combines TRBV6-1 with TRBJ1-2; no clear D gene. CDR3 sequence (DNA): TGTGCCAGCAGTGAATCCGGGGAGGGAGGGCCCTATGGCTACACCTTC. This translates into CASSESGEGGPYGYTF.